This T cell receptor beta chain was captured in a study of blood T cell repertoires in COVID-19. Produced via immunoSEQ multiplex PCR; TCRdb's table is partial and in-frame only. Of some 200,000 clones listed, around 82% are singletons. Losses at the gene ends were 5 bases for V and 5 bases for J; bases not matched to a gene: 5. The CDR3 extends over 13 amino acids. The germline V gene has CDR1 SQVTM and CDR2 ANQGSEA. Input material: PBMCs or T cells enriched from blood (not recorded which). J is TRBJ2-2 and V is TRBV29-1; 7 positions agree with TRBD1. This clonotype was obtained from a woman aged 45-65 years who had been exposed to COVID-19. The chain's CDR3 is CSVTPGGTGELFF. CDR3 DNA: TGCAGCGTTACCCCAGGGGGTACCGGGGAGCTGTTTTTT.